The rows below give T cell receptor beta chains drawn from one sample of a study of CD8 T cells in Susac syndrome. TCRdb recomputed calls from the immunoSEQ multiplex PCR reads with MiXCR, one row per CDR3 protein. The sample consists of 150,000 to 200,000 distinct CDR3 sequences, 90% to 95% of them appearing once. Sequences were obtained from CD4+ T cells from PBMCs. Receptor source: a human donor with Susac syndrome. Each CDR3 is given with its conserved first and last residue. The D gene is left open where the match is weak. Only part of the rows carry a size: once, few, many, or a class if the clone is expanded.

j_call clone_size d_call v_call cdr3_aa cdr3_nt
TRBJ1-2 NA NA TRBV11-2 CASSLIPGDNYGYTF TGTGCCAGCAGCTTAATCCCAGGGGACAACTATGGCTACACCTTC
TRBJ2-1 NA NA TRBV10-3 CAIQKELANEQFF TGTGCCATCCAGAAGGAGCTAGCTAATGAGCAGTTCTTC
TRBJ2-5 NA TRBD2 TRBV6-6 CASRLAGETQYF TGTGCCAGCCGACTAGCCGGGGAGACCCAGTACTTC
TRBJ2-3 once NA TRBV4-1 CASSQVVGTPSGNTQYF TGCGCCAGCAGCCAAGTAGTCGGGACTCCATCTGGCAATACGCAGTATTTT
TRBJ1-5 NA NA TRBV12-3/TRBV12-4 CASSKWGLNQPQHF TGTGCCAGCAGTAAGTGGGGTTTAAATCAGCCCCAGCATTTT
TRBJ2-3 NA NA TRBV20-1 CSAVPLLTSTDTQYF TGCAGTGCTGTGCCCCTACTGACTAGCACAGATACGCAGTATTTT
TRBJ2-1 NA TRBD2 TRBV27 CASSPLGRREQLSEQFF TGTGCCAGCAGTCCCCTCGGAAGGCGGGAGCAGTTGAGTGAGCAGTTCTTC
TRBJ2-2 NA NA TRBV12-3/TRBV12-4 CASSRLGPNTGELFF TGTGCCAGCAGCCGACTGGGGCCGAACACCGGGGAGCTGTTTTTT
TRBJ1-2 NA TRBD1 TRBV30 CAWELGQDNYGYTF TGTGCCTGGGAGCTGGGACAGGATAACTATGGCTACACCTTC
TRBJ2-5 NA NA TRBV6-6 CASSITVNQETQYF TGTGCCAGCAGTATCACAGTTAACCAAGAGACCCAGTACTTC
TRBJ2-1 NA NA TRBV7-2 CASSLVSRGHYNEQFF TGTGCCAGCAGCTTAGTCTCCAGGGGCCATTACAATGAGCAGTTCTTC
TRBJ1-2 NA NA TRBV7-2 CASSFRQEYYGYTF TGTGCCAGCAGCTTTCGACAGGAATACTATGGCTACACCTTC
TRBJ2-3 NA TRBD2 TRBV20-1 CSASATSVTFDTQYF TGCAGTGCTAGTGCGACTAGCGTAACCTTTGATACGCAGTATTTT
TRBJ2-7 NA TRBD1 TRBV6-5 CASSRGQGVDEQYF TGTGCCAGCAGCAGGGGACAGGGAGTTGACGAGCAGTACTTC
TRBJ1-2 NA TRBD1 TRBV10-3 CAIKNPRGRYNYGYTF TGTGCCATCAAGAACCCGAGGGGGCGATATAACTATGGCTACACCTTC
TRBJ1-1 NA NA TRBV30 CACIWGRATEAFF TGTGCCTGTATCTGGGGGCGGGCCACTGAAGCTTTCTTT
TRBJ1-2 NA NA TRBV18 CASSPRSGARDYGYTF TGTGCCAGCTCACCGCGATCGGGGGCTAGGGACTATGGCTACACCTTC
TRBJ1-2 once NA TRBV3-1 CASSQEGLSYTF TGTGCCAGCAGCCAAGAGGGACTTTCCTACACCTTC
TRBJ2-5 NA TRBD2 TRBV27 CASRPGTSGIFSQYF TGTGCCAGCAGACCCGGGACTAGCGGGATATTCTCCCAGTACTTC
TRBJ2-3 NA TRBD2 TRBV20-1 CSAPRPGLAVRTDTQYF TGCAGTGCTCCGCGCCCGGGACTAGCGGTACGCACAGATACGCAGTATTTT
TRBJ2-3 NA TRBD2 TRBV7-2 CASSLRTAGSTDTQYF TGTGCCAGCAGCTTACGAACAGCGGGAAGCACAGATACGCAGTATTTT
TRBJ2-6 NA TRBD1 TRBV6-1 CATFEGTGYRSGANVLTF TGTGCCACCTTCGAGGGGACAGGGTATCGGTCAGGGGCCAACGTCCTGACTTTC
TRBJ1-1 NA NA TRBV12-3/TRBV12-4 CASSIGGYVTEAFF TGTGCCAGCAGTATCGGGGGATACGTGACTGAAGCTTTCTTT
TRBJ1-6 NA TRBD1 TRBV6-1 CASSESGQGRSPLHF TGTGCCAGCAGTGAATCCGGACAGGGTCGCTCACCCCTCCACTTT
TRBJ1-1 NA TRBD1 TRBV30 CAWSVDRETEAFF TGTGCCTGGAGTGTAGACAGGGAAACTGAAGCTTTCTTT
TRBJ2-4 NA TRBD2 TRBV9 CASSPSAGELGNIQYF TGTGCCAGCAGCCCCTCAGCGGGAGAGTTAGGAAACATTCAGTACTTC
TRBJ2-5 few TRBD2 TRBV7-3 CASSPWTSAQETQYF TGTGCCAGCAGCCCTTGGACTAGCGCGCAAGAGACCCAGTACTTC
TRBJ1-1 NA NA TRBV5-6 CASSLGLANTEAFF TGTGCCAGCAGCTTAGGCTTGGCGAACACTGAAGCTTTCTTT
TRBJ2-7 NA TRBD2 TRBV7-3 CASSFRVAGTYEQYF TGTGCCAGCAGCTTCAGGGTAGCGGGGACCTACGAGCAGTACTTC
TRBJ2-1 NA NA TRBV2 CASSEQSGENNEQFF TGTGCCAGCAGTGAGCAGAGCGGAGAGAACAATGAGCAGTTCTTC
TRBJ2-5 NA TRBD2 TRBV3-1 CASSNAGGETQYF TGTGCCAGCAGCAACGCGGGGGGAGAGACCCAGTACTTC
TRBJ2-3 NA NA TRBV11-2 CASSFLAVTRMADTQYF TGTGCCAGCAGCTTTTTGGCCGTAACTAGGATGGCAGATACGCAGTATTTT
TRBJ1-2 NA NA TRBV20-1 CSARTPLGQKTNYGYTF TGCAGTGCTAGGACCCCGCTTGGACAGAAAACTAACTATGGCTACACCTTC
TRBJ2-2 NA TRBD2 TRBV3-1 CASSQDRLAGTGELFF TGTGCCAGCAGCCAAGACCGACTAGCGGGCACCGGGGAGCTGTTTTTT
TRBJ1-2 NA TRBD1 TRBV30 CALVPRGTGANYGYTF TGTGCCCTCGTCCCGCGTGGGACAGGGGCTAACTATGGCTACACCTTC
TRBJ1-1 NA TRBD1 TRBV19 CASTQTGGSITEAFF TGTGCCAGTACCCAAACAGGGGGCTCGATCACTGAAGCTTTCTTT
TRBJ2-3 once NA TRBV3-1 CASSRELYTDTQYF TGTGCCAGCAGCCGTGAGTTATACACAGATACGCAGTATTTT
TRBJ2-1 NA NA TRBV20-1 CSAPPPGTFYNEQFF TGCAGTGCGCCACCGCCCGGGACTTTCTACAATGAGCAGTTCTTC
TRBJ1-4 NA NA TRBV6-5 CASSYSSNEKLFF TGTGCCAGCAGTTACTCTTCAAATGAAAAACTGTTTTTT
TRBJ2-7 NA TRBD1 TRBV29-1 CSVTRDRSSYEQYF TGCAGCGTTACCCGGGACAGAAGCTCCTACGAGCAGTACTTC
TRBJ2-1 NA NA TRBV28 CASRPNGPRSNEQFF TGTGCCAGCAGACCAAATGGTCCTCGCTCCAATGAGCAGTTCTTC
TRBJ1-3 NA NA TRBV20-1 CSASPGTDTIYF TGCAGTGCTAGTCCAGGAACGGACACCATATATTTT
TRBJ2-7 NA NA TRBV28 CASSFRQSYEQYF TGTGCCAGCAGTTTCAGGCAGTCCTACGAGCAGTACTTC
TRBJ1-1 NA NA TRBV11-2 CASRERSEAFF TGTGCCAGCAGGGAAAGGTCTGAAGCTTTCTTT
TRBJ2-1 NA NA TRBV19 CASSIDRAFDEQFF TGTGCCAGTAGTATAGATCGGGCGTTCGATGAGCAGTTCTTC
TRBJ2-6 NA TRBD1 TRBV28 CASSLDRGIGANVLTF TGTGCCAGCAGTTTAGACAGGGGTATTGGGGCCAACGTCCTGACTTTC
TRBJ2-1 NA NA TRBV24-1 CATSDPLDYEQFF TGTGCCACCAGTGATCCCCTAGACTATGAGCAGTTCTTC
TRBJ1-5 NA NA TRBV19 CASSEPRTGNQPQHF TGTGCCAGTAGTGAGCCAAGGACAGGCAATCAGCCCCAGCATTTT
TRBJ2-2 NA NA TRBV2 CASSSTGLNTGELFF TGTGCCAGCAGTTCGACAGGACTGAACACCGGGGAGCTGTTTTTT
TRBJ2-4 NA TRBD1 TRBV6-1 CASSPDAGTGVLQYF TGTGCCAGCAGTCCTGACGCCGGGACAGGGGTACTTCAGTACTTC
TRBJ2-4 NA NA TRBV28 CASSLGLPAKNIQYF TGTGCCAGCAGTTTAGGACTACCAGCCAAAAACATTCAGTACTTC
TRBJ2-6 NA NA TRBV7-2 CASSPWGTGANVLTF TGTGCCAGCAGCCCCTGGGGGACTGGGGCCAACGTCCTGACTTTC
TRBJ1-5 NA TRBD1 TRBV27 CASSTPRTGNQPQHF TGTGCCAGCAGTACCCCTAGGACAGGGAATCAGCCCCAGCATTTT
TRBJ2-1 once TRBD2 TRBV3-1 CASRSTSGRSEQFF TGTGCCAGCAGATCGACTAGCGGGAGGAGTGAGCAGTTCTTC
TRBJ1-3 NA TRBD1 TRBV25-1 CASSARGQGVSGNTIYF TGTGCCAGCAGTGCCAGGGGACAGGGGGTTTCTGGAAACACCATATATTTT
TRBJ2-4 NA NA TRBV2 CASSEANGRGQGKTFSTRVNIQYF TGTGCCAGCAGTGAAGCGAACGGCAGGGGCCAGGGGAAAACATTCAGTACCCGGGTAAACATTCAGTACTTC
TRBJ1-3 NA TRBD1 TRBV5-1 CASSLGGTGVSGNTIYF TGCGCCAGCAGCTTGGGAGGAACAGGGGTCTCCGGAAACACCATATATTTT
TRBJ1-5 NA NA TRBV12-3/TRBV12-4 CASSLGLGANQPQHF TGTGCCAGCAGTTTAGGGCTCGGGGCCAATCAGCCCCAGCATTTT